This TCR beta chain was profiled in a study of early T cells in non-severe SARS-CoV-2 infection. TCRdb analysed the 5' RACE reads with MiXCR anew, one entry per CDR3 protein. The repertoire has 70,000 or so distinct CDR3 sequences, about a tenth of them found once; the top ten carry over 6%. V lost 4 bases, J lost 3 bases, and 13 bases lay in between. The CDR3 consists of 13 residues. CDR1 is SQVTM, CDR2 ANQGSEA, per germline. This sample comprised whole blood, obtained at baseline. The clonotype originates from an adult who was a healthcare worker with PCR-confirmed SARS-CoV-2 infection or an uninfected control (not recorded which). The chain joins TRBV29-1 to TRBJ2-7; D is possibly TRBD1 or TRBD2 (5 bases each). The CDR3 nucleotides are TGCAGCGTTGCCGGCAGGGAGAACTACGAGCAGTACTTC. Its protein product is CSVAGRENYEQYF.